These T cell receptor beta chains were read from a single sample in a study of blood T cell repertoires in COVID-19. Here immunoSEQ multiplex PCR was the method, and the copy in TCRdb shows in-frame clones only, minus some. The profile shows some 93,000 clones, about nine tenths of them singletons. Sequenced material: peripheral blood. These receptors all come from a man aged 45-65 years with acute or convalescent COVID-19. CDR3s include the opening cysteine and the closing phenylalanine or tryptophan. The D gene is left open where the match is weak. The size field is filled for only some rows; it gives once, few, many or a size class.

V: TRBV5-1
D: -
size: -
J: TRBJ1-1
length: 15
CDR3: CASSLPGGRNTEAFF
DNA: TGCGCCAGCAGCTTGCCGGGGGGGCGGAACACTGAAGCTTTCTTT

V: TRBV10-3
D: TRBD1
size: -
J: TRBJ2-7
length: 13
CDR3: CAISRTGGNEQYF
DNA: TGTGCCATCAGTCGGACAGGGGGAAACGAGCAGTACTTC

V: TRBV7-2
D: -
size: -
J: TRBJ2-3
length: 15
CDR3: CASSGRQGTTDTQYF
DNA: TGTGCCAGCAGCGGACGGCAGGGGACCACAGATACGCAGTATTTT

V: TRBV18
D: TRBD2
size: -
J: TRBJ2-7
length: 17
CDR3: CASSQGGSGSIKGEQYF
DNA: TGTGCCAGTTCCCAAGGTGGTAGCGGGAGTATTAAGGGCGAGCAGTACTTC

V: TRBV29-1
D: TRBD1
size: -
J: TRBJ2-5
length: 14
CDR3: CSVEGGDRGRAQYF
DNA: TGCAGCGTTGAAGGAGGGGACAGGGGTAGGGCCCAGTACTTC

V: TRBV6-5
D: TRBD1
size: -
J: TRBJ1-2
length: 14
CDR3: CASSYGDRVDGYTF
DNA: TGTGCCAGCAGTTATGGGGACAGGGTAGACGGCTACACCTTC

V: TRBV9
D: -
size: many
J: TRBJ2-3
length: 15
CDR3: CASSVGHRDTDTQYF
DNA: TGTGCCAGCAGCGTAGGTCACAGGGACACAGATACGCAGTATTTT

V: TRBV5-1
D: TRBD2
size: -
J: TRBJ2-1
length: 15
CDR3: CASRVEGGSYNEQFF
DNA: TGCGCCAGCAGGGTGGAGGGAGGGAGCTACAATGAGCAGTTCTTC

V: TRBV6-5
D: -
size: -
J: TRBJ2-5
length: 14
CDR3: CASSNRDYQETQYF
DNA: TGTGCCAGCAGTAATAGGGACTACCAAGAGACCCAGTACTTC

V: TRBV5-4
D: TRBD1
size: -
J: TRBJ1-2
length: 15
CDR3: CASSLGQDRHYGYTF
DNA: TGTGCCAGCAGCTTGGGACAGGACAGGCACTATGGCTACACCTTC

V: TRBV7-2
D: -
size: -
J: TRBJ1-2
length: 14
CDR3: CASSVDSSPYGYTF
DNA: TGTGCCAGCAGCGTAGACTCCTCTCCCTATGGCTACACCTTC

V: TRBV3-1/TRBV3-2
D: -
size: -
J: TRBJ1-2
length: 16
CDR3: CASSQGKNRAGYGYTF
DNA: TGTGCCAGCAGCCAAGGTAAAAACAGGGCAGGCTATGGCTACACCTTC

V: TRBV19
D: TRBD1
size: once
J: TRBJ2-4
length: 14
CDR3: CASSRGQGADIQYF
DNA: TGTGCCAGTAGTAGGGGACAGGGGGCAGACATTCAGTACTTC

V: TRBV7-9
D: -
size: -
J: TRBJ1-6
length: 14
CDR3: CASSLQGNQPPLHF
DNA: TGTGCCAGCAGCTTACAGGGGAATCAGCCACCCCTCCACTTT

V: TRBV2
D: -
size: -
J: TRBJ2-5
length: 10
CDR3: CASSGGPQYF
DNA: TGTGCCAGCAGTGGCGGGCCCCAGTACTTC

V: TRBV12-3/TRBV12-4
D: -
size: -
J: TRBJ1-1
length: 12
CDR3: CASNSGYTEAFF
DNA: TGTGCCAGCAACAGCGGGTACACTGAAGCTTTCTTT

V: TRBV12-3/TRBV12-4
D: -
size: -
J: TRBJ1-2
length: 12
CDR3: CASSLRVRGYTF
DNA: TGTGCCAGCAGTCTCAGGGTCCGTGGCTACACCTTC

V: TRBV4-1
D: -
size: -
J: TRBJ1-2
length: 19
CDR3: CASSQPQGNRRGNNYGYTF
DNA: TGCGCCAGCAGCCAACCCCAAGGCAACCGGAGGGGTAACAACTATGGCTACACCTTC

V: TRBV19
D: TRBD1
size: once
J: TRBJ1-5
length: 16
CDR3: CASLVSTGAIGQPQHF
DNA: TGTGCCAGCCTAGTATCGACAGGGGCGATAGGTCAGCCCCAGCATTTT

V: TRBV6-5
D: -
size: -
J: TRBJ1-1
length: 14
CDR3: CASRAPGGNTEAFF
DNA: TGTGCCAGCAGGGCACCGGGGGGCAACACTGAAGCTTTCTTT

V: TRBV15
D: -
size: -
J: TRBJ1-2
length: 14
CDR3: CATSRPDRSYGYTF
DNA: TGTGCCACCAGCAGGCCCGACAGGTCCTATGGCTACACCTTC

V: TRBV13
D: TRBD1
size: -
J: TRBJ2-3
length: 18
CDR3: CASSFPQGQGAGTDTQYF
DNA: TGTGCCAGCAGCTTCCCCCAGGGACAGGGGGCGGGCACAGATACGCAGTATTTT

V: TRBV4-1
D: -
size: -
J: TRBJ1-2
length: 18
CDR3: CASSQDVGLGRANYGYTF
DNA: TGCGCCAGCAGCCAAGATGTGGGGTTGGGGAGAGCTAACTATGGCTACACCTTC

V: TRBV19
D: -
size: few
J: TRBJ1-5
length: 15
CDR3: CASSIIRQDNQPQHF
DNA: TGTGCCAGTAGTATAATAAGACAGGATAATCAGCCCCAGCATTTT

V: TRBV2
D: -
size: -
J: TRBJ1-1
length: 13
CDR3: CASSFTWRTEAFF
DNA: TGTGCCAGCAGTTTTACATGGAGGACTGAAGCTTTCTTT

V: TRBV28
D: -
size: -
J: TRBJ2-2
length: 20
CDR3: CASSLGTGVLLAGNTGELFF
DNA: TGTGCCAGCAGTCTGGGGACAGGGGTTCTACTAGCGGGGAACACCGGGGAGCTGTTTTTT

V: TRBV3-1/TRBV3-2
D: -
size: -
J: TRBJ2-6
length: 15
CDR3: CASSRARSGANVLTF
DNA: TGTGCCAGCAGCCGAGCACGAAGCGGGGCCAACGTCCTGACTTTC

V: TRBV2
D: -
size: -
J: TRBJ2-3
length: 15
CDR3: CASGRERRSTDTQYF
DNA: TGTGCCAGCGGCCGAGAGCGGAGAAGCACAGATACGCAGTATTTT

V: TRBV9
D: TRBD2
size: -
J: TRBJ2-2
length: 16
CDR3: CASSVEVLAGAGELFF
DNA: TGTGCCAGCAGCGTAGAGGTACTAGCGGGAGCCGGGGAGCTGTTTTTT

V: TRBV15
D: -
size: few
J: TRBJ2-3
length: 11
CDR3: CATSSADTQYF
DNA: TGTGCCACTAGTTCCGCGGATACGCAGTATTTT

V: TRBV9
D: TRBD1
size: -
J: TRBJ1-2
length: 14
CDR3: CASSQGGGGYGYTF
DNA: TGTGCCAGCAGCCAAGGGGGCGGAGGATATGGCTACACCTTC

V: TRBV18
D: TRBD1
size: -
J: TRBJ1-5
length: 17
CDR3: CASSAKLPGTGGQPQHF
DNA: TGTGCCAGCTCAGCTAAGTTACCCGGGACAGGGGGACAGCCCCAGCATTTT

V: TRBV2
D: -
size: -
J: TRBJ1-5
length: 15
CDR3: CASSSLTVSNQPQHF
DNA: TGTGCCAGCAGTTCCCTGACTGTTAGCAATCAGCCCCAGCATTTT

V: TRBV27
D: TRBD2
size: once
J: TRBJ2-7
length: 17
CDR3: CASSLLRTSGSSYEQYF
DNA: TGTGCCAGCAGTTTATTAAGGACTAGCGGGAGCTCCTACGAGCAGTACTTC

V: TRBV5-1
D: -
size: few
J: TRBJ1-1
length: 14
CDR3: CASSENYGDTEAFF
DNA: TGCGCCAGCAGCGAAAACTACGGGGACACTGAAGCTTTCTTT

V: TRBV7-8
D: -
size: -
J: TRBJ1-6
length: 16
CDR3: CASSLVSGATNSPLHF
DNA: TGTGCCAGCAGCTTAGTGTCAGGGGCGACGAATTCACCCCTCCACTTT

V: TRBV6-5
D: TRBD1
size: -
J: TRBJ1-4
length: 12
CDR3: CASTTGHEKLFF
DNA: TGTGCCAGCACGACAGGGCATGAAAAACTGTTTTTT

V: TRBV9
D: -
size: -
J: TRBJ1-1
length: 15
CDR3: CASSSQSWGDTEAFF
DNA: TGTGCCAGCAGCTCCCAAAGCTGGGGGGACACTGAAGCTTTCTTT

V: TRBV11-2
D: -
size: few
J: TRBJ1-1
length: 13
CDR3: CASSLVRDTEAFF
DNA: TGTGCCAGCAGCCTGGTTCGGGACACTGAAGCTTTCTTT

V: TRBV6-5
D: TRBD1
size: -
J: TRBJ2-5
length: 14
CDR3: CASSWDRGLETQYF
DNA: TGTGCCAGCAGTTGGGACAGGGGGCTTGAGACCCAGTACTTC

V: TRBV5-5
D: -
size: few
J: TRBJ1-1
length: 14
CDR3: CASSLVNRNAEAFF
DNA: TGTGCCAGCAGCTTGGTAAACAGGAACGCTGAAGCTTTCTTT

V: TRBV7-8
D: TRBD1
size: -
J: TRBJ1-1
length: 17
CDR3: CASSSRTGGNRDTEAFF
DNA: TGTGCCAGCAGCTCTCGGACAGGGGGCAATCGCGACACTGAAGCTTTCTTT

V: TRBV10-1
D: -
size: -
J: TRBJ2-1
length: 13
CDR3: CASSETGWNEQFF
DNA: TGCGCCAGCAGTGAAACGGGTTGGAATGAGCAGTTCTTC

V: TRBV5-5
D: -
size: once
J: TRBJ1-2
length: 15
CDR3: CASSLGQNFYGDYTF
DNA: TGTGCCAGCAGCTTGGGACAGAACTTCTATGGTGACTACACCTTC

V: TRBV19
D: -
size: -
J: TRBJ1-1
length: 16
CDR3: CASRASGGGILTEAFF
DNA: TGTGCCAGTAGGGCGAGCGGGGGTGGAATTTTAACTGAAGCTTTCTTT

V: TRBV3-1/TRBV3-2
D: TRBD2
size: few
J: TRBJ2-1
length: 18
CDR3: CASSQGTSGKSSYNEQFF
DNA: TGTGCCAGCAGCCAGGGGACTAGCGGGAAGAGCTCCTACAATGAGCAGTTCTTC

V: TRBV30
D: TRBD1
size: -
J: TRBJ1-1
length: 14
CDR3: CAWSLTTGGTEAFF
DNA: TGTGCCTGGAGTCTCACTACAGGGGGCACTGAAGCTTTCTTT